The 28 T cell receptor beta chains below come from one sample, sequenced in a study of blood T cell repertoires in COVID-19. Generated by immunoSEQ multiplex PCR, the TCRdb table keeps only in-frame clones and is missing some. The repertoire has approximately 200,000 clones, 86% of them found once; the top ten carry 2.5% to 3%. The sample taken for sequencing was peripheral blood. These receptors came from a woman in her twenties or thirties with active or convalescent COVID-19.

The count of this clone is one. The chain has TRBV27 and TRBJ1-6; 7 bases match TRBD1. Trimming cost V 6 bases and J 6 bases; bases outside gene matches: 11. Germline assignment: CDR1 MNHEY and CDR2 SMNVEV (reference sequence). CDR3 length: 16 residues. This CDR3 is CASSRIDRATNSPLHF. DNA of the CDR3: TGTGCCAGCAGCCGTATCGACAGGGCAACTAATTCACCCCTCCACTTT.

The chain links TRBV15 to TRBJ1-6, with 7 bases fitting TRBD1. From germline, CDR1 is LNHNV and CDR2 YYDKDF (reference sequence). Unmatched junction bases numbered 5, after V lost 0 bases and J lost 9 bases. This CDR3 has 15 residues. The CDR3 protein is CATSRDRQGGSPLHF. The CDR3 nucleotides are TGTGCCACCAGCAGAGATAGGCAGGGGGGTTCACCCCTCCACTTT.

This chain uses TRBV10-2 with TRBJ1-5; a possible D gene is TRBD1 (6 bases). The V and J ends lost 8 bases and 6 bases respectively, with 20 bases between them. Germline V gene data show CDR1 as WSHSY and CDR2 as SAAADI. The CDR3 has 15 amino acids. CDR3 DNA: TGCGCCAGCTCCCCCGGGGGCGGGGGCTCTCAGCCCCAGCATTTT. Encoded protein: CASSPGGGGSQPQHF.

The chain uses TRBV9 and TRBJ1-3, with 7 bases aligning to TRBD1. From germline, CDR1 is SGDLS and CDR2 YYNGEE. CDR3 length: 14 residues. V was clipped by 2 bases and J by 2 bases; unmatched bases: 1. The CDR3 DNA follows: TGTGCCAGCAGCGTGGACAGGCCTGGAAACACCATATATTTT. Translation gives CASSVDRPGNTIYF.

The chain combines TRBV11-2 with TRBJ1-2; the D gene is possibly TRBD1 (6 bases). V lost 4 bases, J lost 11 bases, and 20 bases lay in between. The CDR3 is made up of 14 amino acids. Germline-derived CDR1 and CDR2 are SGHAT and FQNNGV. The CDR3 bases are TGTGCCAGCAGCTGGTCCCAGGGGACCTTGGAATACACCTTC. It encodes CASSWSQGTLEYTF.

CDR3 sequence reads: CASGPDGYTEAFF. For the CDR3, the DNA is TGTGCTAGTGGACCTGACGGGTACACTGAAGCTTTCTTT. The gene calls are TRBV12-5 and TRBJ1-1; no definite D call. Deletions cut 6 bases from V and 3 bases from J, with 11 bases between. Germline-derived CDR1 and CDR2 are LGHNT and FRNRAP. The CDR3 has 13 amino acids.

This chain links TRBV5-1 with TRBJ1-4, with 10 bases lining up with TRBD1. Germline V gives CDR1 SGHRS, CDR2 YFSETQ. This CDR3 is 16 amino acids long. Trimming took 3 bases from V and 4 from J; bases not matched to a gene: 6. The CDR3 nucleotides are TGCGCCAGCAGCTCGGGACAGGGGAGGGGTAATGAAAAACTGTTTTTT. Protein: CASSSGQGRGNEKLFF.

CDR3 nucleotide sequence: TGTGCCAGCAGCTTAGGAGGGCTAGGAGACTATGGCTACACCTTC. This translates into CASSLGGLGDYGYTF. The chain is built from TRBV11-2 and TRBJ1-2; no clear D. Deletions cut 1 base from V and 3 bases from J, with 12 bases between. Germline V CDR1 and CDR2: SGHAT, FQNNGV. This CDR3 is 15 amino acids long.

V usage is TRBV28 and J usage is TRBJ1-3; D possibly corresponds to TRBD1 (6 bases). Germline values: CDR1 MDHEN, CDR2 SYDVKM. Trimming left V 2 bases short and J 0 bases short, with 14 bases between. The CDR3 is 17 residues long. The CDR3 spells CASSLMGAPSSGNTIYF. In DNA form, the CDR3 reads TGTGCCAGCAGTTTAATGGGGGCCCCGAGCTCTGGAAACACCATATATTTT.

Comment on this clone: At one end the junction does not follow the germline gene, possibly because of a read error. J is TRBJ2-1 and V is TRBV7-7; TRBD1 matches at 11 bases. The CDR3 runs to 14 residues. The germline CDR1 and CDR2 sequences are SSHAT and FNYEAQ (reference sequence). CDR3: CASSLGTGGNEQFF. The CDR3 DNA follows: TGTGCTAGCAGCTTAGGGACAGGGGGTAATGAGCAGTTCTTC.

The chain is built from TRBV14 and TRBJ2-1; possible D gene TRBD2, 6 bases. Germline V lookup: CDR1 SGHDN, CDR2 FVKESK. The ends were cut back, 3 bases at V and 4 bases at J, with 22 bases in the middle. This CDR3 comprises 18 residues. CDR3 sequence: CASSQPFGVRGPYNEQFF. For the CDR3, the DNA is TGTGCCAGCAGCCAGCCATTTGGCGTGCGGGGACCTTACAATGAGCAGTTCTTC.

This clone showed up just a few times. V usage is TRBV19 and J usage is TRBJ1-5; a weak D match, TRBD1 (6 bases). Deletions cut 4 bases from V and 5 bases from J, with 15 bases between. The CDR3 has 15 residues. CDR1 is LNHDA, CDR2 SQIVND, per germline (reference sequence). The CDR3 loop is CASSTRRAGDQPQHF. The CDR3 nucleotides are TGTGCCAGTAGTACCCGCCGGGCAGGGGATCAGCCCCAGCATTTT.

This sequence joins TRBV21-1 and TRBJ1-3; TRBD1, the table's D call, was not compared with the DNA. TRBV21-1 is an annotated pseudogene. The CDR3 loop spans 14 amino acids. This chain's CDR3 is CASSKYRGENTIYF. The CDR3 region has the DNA TGTGCCAGCAGCAAGTATAGGGGCGAAAACACCATATATTTT.

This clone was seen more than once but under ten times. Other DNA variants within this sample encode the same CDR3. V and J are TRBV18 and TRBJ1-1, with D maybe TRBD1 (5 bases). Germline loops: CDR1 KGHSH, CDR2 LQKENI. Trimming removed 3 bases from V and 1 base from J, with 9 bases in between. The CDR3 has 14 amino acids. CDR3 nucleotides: TGTGCCAGCTCACCTGACAGAAAGAACACTGAAGCTTTCTTT. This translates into CASSPDRKNTEAFF.

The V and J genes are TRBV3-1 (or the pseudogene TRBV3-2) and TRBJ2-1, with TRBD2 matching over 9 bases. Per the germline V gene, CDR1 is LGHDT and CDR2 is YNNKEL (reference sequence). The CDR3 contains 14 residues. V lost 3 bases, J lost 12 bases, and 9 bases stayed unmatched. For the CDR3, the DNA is TGTGCCAGCAGCCAGATCGCGACTAGCGGAGCGCAGTTCTTC. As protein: CASSQIATSGAQFF.

The chain's CDR3 is CASSFQLAGGFYEQYF. In nucleotides, the CDR3 is TGTGCCAGCAGCTTTCAACTAGCGGGAGGGTTCTACGAGCAGTACTTC. The chain is built from TRBV7-9 and TRBJ2-7, with 13 bases matching TRBD2. Germline CDR1 is SEHNR and CDR2 is FQNEAQ (reference sequence). This CDR3 is 16 amino acids long. V was clipped by 3 bases and J by 3 bases; unmatched bases: 5.

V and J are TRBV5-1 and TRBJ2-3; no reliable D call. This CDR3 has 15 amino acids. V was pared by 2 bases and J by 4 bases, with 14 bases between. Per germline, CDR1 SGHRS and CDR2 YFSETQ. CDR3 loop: CASSLGRSPPDTQYF. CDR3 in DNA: TGCGCCAGCAGCTTAGGTAGGAGTCCTCCAGATACGCAGTATTTT. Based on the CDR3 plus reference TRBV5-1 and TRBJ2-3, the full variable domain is KAGVTQTPRYLIKTRGQQVTLSCSPISGHRSVSWYQQTPGQGLQFLFEYFSETQRNKGNFPGRFSGRQFSNSRSEMNVSTLELGDSALYLCASSLGRSPPDTQYFGPGTRLTVL.

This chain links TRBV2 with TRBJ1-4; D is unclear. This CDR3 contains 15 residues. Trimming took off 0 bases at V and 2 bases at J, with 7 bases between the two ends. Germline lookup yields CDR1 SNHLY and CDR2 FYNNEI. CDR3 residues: CASSEARATNEKLFF. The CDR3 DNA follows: TGTGCCAGCAGTGAAGCTCGAGCCACTAATGAAAAACTGTTTTTT.

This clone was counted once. Written as DNA, the CDR3 is TGCGCCAGCAGCCCATCCAACTCTAGGGGTCTCCTTTCTAACTATGGCTACACCTTC. Its translation: CASSPSNSRGLLSNYGYTF. This chain connects TRBV4-1 to TRBJ1-2; D perhaps matches TRBD1 (5 bases). Germline CDR1 MGHRA, CDR2 YSYEKL. V lost 4 bases and J 0 bases, leaving 24 bases between the germline ends. The CDR3 loop spans 19 amino acids.

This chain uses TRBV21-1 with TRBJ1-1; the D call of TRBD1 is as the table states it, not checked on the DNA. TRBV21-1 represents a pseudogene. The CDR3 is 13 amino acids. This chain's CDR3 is CASSNTGPTEAFF. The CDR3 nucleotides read TGTGCCAGCAGCAATACAGGGCCCACTGAAGCTTTCTTT.

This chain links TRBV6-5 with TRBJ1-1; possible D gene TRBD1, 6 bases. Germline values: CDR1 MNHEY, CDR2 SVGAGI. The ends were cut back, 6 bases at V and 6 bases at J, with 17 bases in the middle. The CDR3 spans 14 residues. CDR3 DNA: TGTGCCAGCAGCCCCGGACAGCCCTTAGCTGAAGCTTTCTTT. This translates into CASSPGQPLAEAFF.

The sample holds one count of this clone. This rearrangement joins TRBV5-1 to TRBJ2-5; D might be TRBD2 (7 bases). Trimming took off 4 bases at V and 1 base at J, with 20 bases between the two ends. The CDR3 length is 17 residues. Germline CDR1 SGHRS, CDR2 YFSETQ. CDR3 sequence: CASSVPRGALPQETQYF. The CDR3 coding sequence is TGCGCCAGCAGCGTCCCACGGGGGGCCCTCCCCCAAGAGACCCAGTACTTC.

In DNA form, the CDR3 reads TGTGCCACCAGTGAGACTACAGGGCTCTATGGCTACACCTTC. Its translation is CATSETTGLYGYTF. The J gene is TRBJ1-2, the V gene TRBV24-1, with a possible D match to TRBD1 (6 bases). V was pared by 4 bases and J by 4 bases, with 12 bases between. Germline CDR1 and CDR2: KGHDR and SFDVKD. CDR3 size: 14 residues.

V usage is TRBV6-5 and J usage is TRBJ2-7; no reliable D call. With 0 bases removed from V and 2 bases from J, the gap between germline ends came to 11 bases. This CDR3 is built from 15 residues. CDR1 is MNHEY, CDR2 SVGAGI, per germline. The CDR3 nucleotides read TGTGCCAGCAGTTACTCGATTCTAGACGCCTACGAGCAGTACTTC. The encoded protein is CASSYSILDAYEQYF.

Written as DNA, the CDR3 is TGTGCCAGCAGCCGACGACAGGGAGTTAACACAGATACGCAGTATTTT. Amino acids: CASSRRQGVNTDTQYF. The chain joins TRBV5-4 to TRBJ2-3, with TRBD1 identical over 7 bases. V was clipped by 4 bases and J by 2 bases; unmatched bases: 10. The CDR3 has 16 amino acids. CDR1 SGHNT and CDR2 YYREEE come from the germline V gene (reference sequence).

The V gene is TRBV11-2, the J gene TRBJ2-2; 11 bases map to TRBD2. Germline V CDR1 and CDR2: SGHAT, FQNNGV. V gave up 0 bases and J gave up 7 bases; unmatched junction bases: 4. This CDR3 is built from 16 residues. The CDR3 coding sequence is TGTGCCAGCAGCTTAGAACTAGCGGGAGTCATCGGGGAGCTGTTTTTT. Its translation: CASSLELAGVIGELFF.

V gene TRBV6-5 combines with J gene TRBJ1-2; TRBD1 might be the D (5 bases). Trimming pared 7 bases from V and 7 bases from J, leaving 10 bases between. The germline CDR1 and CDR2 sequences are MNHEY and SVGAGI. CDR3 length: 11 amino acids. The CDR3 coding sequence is TGTGCCAGCAATCCAGGGCGTGGCTACACCTTC. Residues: CASNPGRGYTF.

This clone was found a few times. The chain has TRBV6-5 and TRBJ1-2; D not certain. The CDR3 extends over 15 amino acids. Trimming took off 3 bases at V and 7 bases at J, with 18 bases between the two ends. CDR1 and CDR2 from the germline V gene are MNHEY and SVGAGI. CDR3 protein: CASSYLSGRSGGYTF. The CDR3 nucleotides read TGTGCCAGCAGTTATCTATCAGGCAGATCCGGTGGCTACACCTTC.